This passage covers 24 T cell receptor beta chains from one sample sequenced in a study of blood T cell repertoires in COVID-19. The assay was immunoSEQ multiplex PCR, and TCRdb's table has in-frame clones only and misses some. The table has 65,000 to 75,000 clones, 75% seen once. Sequencing was performed on peripheral blood. The source of these receptors is a man aged 65 to 85 with acute or convalescent COVID-19.

The V gene is TRBV18, the J gene TRBJ1-2, with a weak D call TRBD1 (5 bases). The V end was cut by 3 bases, the J end by 5 bases, with 16 bases between. This CDR3 is built from 15 residues. From germline, CDR1 is KGHSH and CDR2 LQKENI. The CDR3 loop is CASSPDQGAGYGYTF. CDR3 in DNA: TGTGCCAGCTCACCTGATCAGGGCGCGGGGTATGGCTACACCTTC.

This clone occurred a few times. The chain is built from TRBV5-4 and TRBJ2-1; 8 bases are a match to TRBD2. The V segment lost 0 bases and the J segment 3 bases; nucleotides outside the gene matches: 5. The germline gives CDR1 SGHNT, CDR2 YYREEE (reference sequence). The CDR3 spans 16 residues. In DNA, the CDR3 is TGTGCCAGCAGCTTGGAGCATAGCGGGAACTACAATGAGCAGTTCTTC. This gives the protein CASSLEHSGNYNEQFF.

This clone occurred a few times. V is TRBV10-3 and J is TRBJ2-1; 8 positions match TRBD2. CDR3 size: 13 residues. J was trimmed by 6 bases and V by 6 bases; bases with no gene match: 4. Germline loops: CDR1 ENHRY, CDR2 SYGVKD. In DNA form, the CDR3 reads TGTGCCATCAGGGGACTAGAGTCCAATGAGCAGTTCTTC. This encodes CAIRGLESNEQFF.

The rearrangement joins TRBV12-3 or TRBV12-4 to TRBJ1-2; TRBD1 aligns across 8 bases. V gave up 3 bases and J gave up 4 bases; unmatched junction bases: 1. The CDR3 has 13 amino acids. CDR3 DNA sequence: TGTGCCAGCAGTTTGCAGGGGGCCTATGGCTACACCTTC. It is translated as CASSLQGAYGYTF.

V gene TRBV7-8 combines with J gene TRBJ2-3, with D possibly matching TRBD2 (5 bases). The germline V gene has CDR1 SGHVS and CDR2 FQNEAQ. The V and J ends lost 0 bases and 2 bases respectively, with 12 bases between them. This CDR3 region has 16 residues. For the CDR3, the DNA is TGTGCCAGCAGCTTAGCGTCCGACGGGGTCACAGATACGCAGTATTTT. Residues: CASSLASDGVTDTQYF.

V gene TRBV19 combines with J gene TRBJ2-7; 8 nucleotides match TRBD1. This CDR3 spans 15 amino acids. With V trimmed by 10 bases and J by 7 bases, 18 bases remained unmatched. Germline V gene lookup returns CDR1 LNHDA and CDR2 SQIVND (reference sequence). CDR3 coding DNA: TGTGCCACCAGCCTTGGACAGGGACAGTTAGGGGAGCAGTACTTC. It encodes CATSLGQGQLGEQYF.

The chain employs TRBV3-1 (or the pseudogene TRBV3-2) and TRBJ1-5; D gene uncertain. The CDR3 length is 15 residues. Germline CDR1 is LGHDT and CDR2 is YNNKEL (reference sequence). Trimming took 5 bases from V and 5 from J, leaving 16 bases between them. CDR3 bases: TGTGCCAGCAGCACCACCCACAGTGCTGATCAGCCCCAGCATTTT. It translates to CASSTTHSADQPQHF.

This rearrangement joins TRBV15 to TRBJ1-1; 7 nucleotides line up with TRBD1. Germline values: CDR1 LNHNV, CDR2 YYDKDF (reference sequence). J gave up 1 base and V 5 bases, and 10 bases lay outside the gene matches. CDR3 length: 16 amino acids. The CDR3 protein is CATSSPRRGENTEAFF. In DNA form, the CDR3 reads TGTGCCACCAGCTCACCACGCAGGGGGGAGAACACTGAAGCTTTCTTT.

The V gene is TRBV5-8, the J gene TRBJ2-7, with TRBD1 identical over 8 bases. CDR1 is SGHTS, CDR2 YDEGEE, per germline. The V and J ends lost 2 bases and 3 bases, in that order; junction bases with no gene match: 4. The CDR3 runs 14 residues. CDR3 sequence: CASSFGTGGYEQYF. The CDR3 DNA is TGTGCCAGCAGCTTCGGGACAGGAGGCTACGAGCAGTACTTC.

The chain combines TRBV12-3 or TRBV12-4 with TRBJ2-5, with D possibly being TRBD2 (5 bases). The V end lost 1 base, the J end lost 2 bases, and 5 bases lay between the germline ends. This CDR3 comprises 13 residues. The CDR3 DNA sequence: TGTGCCAGCAGTTTAGGACTACAAGAGACCCAGTACTTC. Translating it yields CASSLGLQETQYF.

This chain links TRBV29-1 with TRBJ1-1; unclear D gene. The germline CDR1 and CDR2 sequences are SQVTM and ANQGSEA. V was shortened by 8 bases and J by 1 base, with 8 bases between the two germline ends. The CDR3 extends over 11 amino acids. CDR3 in amino acids: CSFRGNTEAFF. In DNA form, the CDR3 reads TGCAGCTTCCGAGGGAACACTGAAGCTTTCTTT.

This clone has a count of ten or more. As DNA, the CDR3 is TGTGCCATCAGTGAGAGAGCGGGAGGGCCCACCGGGGAGCTGTTTTTT. This encodes CAISERAGGPTGELFF. The chain employs TRBV10-3 and TRBJ2-2, with 10 positions matching TRBD2. With V trimmed by 2 bases and J by 4 bases, 4 bases remained unmatched. The CDR3 sequence is 16 residues long. CDR1 is ENHRY and CDR2 is SYGVKD in the germline V gene.

The chain employs TRBV19 and TRBJ2-7, with 8 bases lining up with TRBD1. V lost 4 bases, J lost 1 base, and 3 bases stayed unmatched. Germline V CDR1 and CDR2: LNHDA, SQIVND (reference sequence). The CDR3 covers 14 residues. This CDR3 reads CASSTTGASYEQYF. The CDR3 DNA reads TGTGCCAGTAGTACGACAGGGGCATCCTACGAGCAGTACTTC.

In this sample, this clone turned up a few times. The chain has TRBV28 and TRBJ1-5; 7 bases match TRBD1. Trimming cost V 5 bases and J 2 bases; bases outside gene matches: 3. The CDR3 runs to 14 residues. The germline V gene encodes CDR1 MDHEN and CDR2 SYDVKM. The CDR3 sequence: CASSPGTGNQPQHF. The CDR3 DNA reads TGTGCCAGCAGTCCCGGGACAGGCAATCAGCCCCAGCATTTT.

This chain connects TRBV7-2 to TRBJ2-1; perhaps TRBD2 as D (5 bases). V dropped 6 bases and J dropped 0 bases, with 9 bases sitting between them. CDR1 is SGHTA, CDR2 FQGNSA, per germline. This CDR3 has 14 amino acids. CDR3 amino acids: CASRDSSSYNEQFF. DNA for the CDR3: TGTGCCAGCAGGGACTCGAGCTCCTACAATGAGCAGTTCTTC.

J is TRBJ2-7 and V is TRBV15; D is possibly TRBD1 (5 bases). Trimming took off 3 bases at V and 5 bases at J, with 11 bases between the two ends. The CDR3 contains 13 residues. The germline V gene encodes CDR1 LNHNV and CDR2 YYDKDF (reference sequence). The CDR3 nucleotides are TGTGCCACCAGCAGTCAGGGTTATAACGAGCAGTACTTC. This translates into CATSSQGYNEQYF.

This clone has a single count. The chain uses TRBV7-2 and TRBJ2-1; 10 bases line up with TRBD2. The length of the CDR3 is 15 residues. Looked up from germline, CDR1 is SGHTA and CDR2 is FQGNSA. V lost 4 bases to trimming and J lost 4 bases; unmatched junction nucleotides: 4. The CDR3 bases are TGTGCCAGCAGCTCCGCTAGCGGGAGTTACAATGAGCAGTTCTTC. This translates into CASSSASGSYNEQFF. The full variable domain, with the rest looked up from reference TRBV7-2 and TRBJ2-1, is GAGVSQSPSNKVTEKGKDVELRCDPISGHTALYWYRQSLGQGLEFLIYFQGNSAPDKSGLPSDRFSAERTGGSVSTLTIQRTQQEDSAVYLCASSSASGSYNEQFFGPGTRLTVL.

The rearrangement links TRBV12-3 or TRBV12-4 to TRBJ1-1, with D possibly being TRBD1 (5 bases). The length of the CDR3 is 10 residues. V lost 5 bases to trimming and J lost 10 bases, with 8 bases between them. CDR3 amino acids: CASSGGGAFF. DNA for the CDR3: TGTGCCAGCAGTGGGGGGGGAGCTTTCTTT.

This chain joins TRBV6-5 and TRBJ2-5; D unclear. CDR1 is MNHEY, CDR2 SVGAGI, per germline. Between the trimmed V and J ends, which lost 7 bases and 4 bases, there was a span of 10 bases. This CDR3 comprises 12 residues. CDR3 coding DNA: TGTGCCAGCACCCCAAGAGGAGAGACCCAGTACTTC. Translated: CASTPRGETQYF.

V and J are TRBV27 and TRBJ1-2; possibly TRBD1 for D (5 bases). V lost 8 bases to trimming and J lost 8 bases, with 21 bases between them. This CDR3 has 14 residues. CDR1 is MNHEY, CDR2 SMNVEV, per germline (reference sequence). The CDR3 DNA is TGTGCCAGCCCTTCCCCCGCAGGGCGGGGCGGCTACACCTTC. It yields the protein CASPSPAGRGGYTF.

The chain recombines TRBV7-9 with TRBJ1-4; TRBD1 is a possible D gene (6 bases). The V gene's germline CDR1 is SEHNR and CDR2 FQNEAQ (reference sequence). V lost 8 bases and J lost 3, with 10 bases in between. The CDR3 is 13 residues long. The CDR3 reads CASRPGANEKLFF. DNA for the CDR3: TGTGCCAGCCGGCCAGGGGCTAATGAAAAACTGTTTTTT.

The chain joins TRBV24-1 to TRBJ1-2; the match to TRBD1 covers 8 bases. Per germline, CDR1 KGHDR and CDR2 SFDVKD. V was pared by 4 bases and J by 2 bases, with 8 bases of the junction left unmatched. The CDR3 is 16 residues long. The DNA of the CDR3 is TGTGCCACCAGTGACACCGGGACAGGATTAAACTATGGCTACACCTTC. As protein: CATSDTGTGLNYGYTF.

The chain joins TRBV28 to TRBJ1-2, with a tentative D call TRBD1 (6 bases). The germline CDR1 and CDR2 sequences are MDHEN and SYDVKM. This CDR3 region has 15 residues. The V end lost 3 bases, the J end lost 6 bases, and 17 bases lay between the germline ends. The CDR3 region has the DNA TGTGCCAGCAGTTTTTTGGACAGACCAAAGGATGGCTACACCTTC. This encodes CASSFLDRPKDGYTF.

This chain links TRBV12-5 with TRBJ2-1, with D perhaps matching TRBD2 (5 bases). The CDR3 totals 13 residues. V was cut by 6 bases and J by 9 bases, with 15 bases left in between. CDR1 and CDR2 (germline): LGHNT, FRNRAP. Here the CDR3 reads CASGPRSSSEQFF. The CDR3 DNA follows: TGTGCTAGTGGCCCGCGTTCTAGCTCTGAGCAGTTCTTC. The full variable domain, completed using reference TRBV12-5 and TRBJ2-1, is DARVTQTPRHKVTEMGQEVTMRCQPILGHNTVFWYRQTMMQGLELLAYFRNRAPLDDSGMPKDRFSAEMPDATLATLKIQPSEPRDSAVYFCASGPRSSSEQFFGPGTRLTVL.